This T cell receptor (beta chain) was profiled in a study of blood T cell repertoires in COVID-19. The overall study: The United States, Italy and Spain were the sources of the acute and convalescent COVID-19 samples. PBMCs, B-cell-depleted T cells, or T cells were the source of the cDNA or gDNA that made up the material.

CDR1 is MNHEY, CDR2 SVGAGI, per germline. V lost 0 bases, J lost 8 bases, and 11 bases lay in between. The CDR3 has 15 amino acids. How the authors handled the data: Reference gene primer amplification gave estimated nucleated cell counts. The data were produced by immunoSEQ multiplex PCR, yet TCRdb's version contains in-frame clones alone and is incomplete. V and J calls plus clone size are reproduced from that table; the DNA served to infer D and trimming. The sample records roughly 40,000 clones, about 87% being singletons. This clonotype originated in a woman between 35 and 50 years old with acute or convalescent COVID-19. The sequencing input was peripheral blood. The chain carries TRBV6-5 and TRBJ1-6, with D possibly being TRBD1 (5 bases). The DNA of the CDR3 is TGTGCCAGCAGTTACTCAGCAGGGTTGGATTCACCCCTCCACTTT. It is translated as CASSYSAGLDSPLHF.